Listed here is a single TCR beta chain. Its antigen is as yet unknown. Germline CDR1 and CDR2: MDHEN and SYDVKM. V was trimmed by 0 bases and J by 7 bases, leaving 6 bases between them. The CDR3 sequence is 12 residues long. This sample was taken from a study of cytotoxic CD8 clonotypes in ibrutinib-treated CLL. Findings of the study overall: Patients with sustained remission and those progressing were sampled at differing times. Patients had baseline clonality above age-matched healthy donors, and this clonality moved with circulating CD8+ T-cell counts. Public clonotypes occurred uncommonly; on treatment, they contracted or remained stable.

TCR beta library input comprised roughly 2 micrograms of genomic DNA from cryopreserved PBMCs. The assay was immunoSEQ multiplex PCR, and TCRdb's table has in-frame clones only and misses some. The sample has around 250,000 clones, around 70% seen once. This receptor was identified in a human donor with chronic lymphocytic leukemia. The gene calls are TRBV28 and TRBJ1-1; no reliable D call. Sequencing was performed on PBMCs, taken after 24 months of ibrutinib treatment. The CDR3 DNA reads as TGTGCCAGCAGTTTATGGCCTGGTGAAGCTTTCTTT. This translates into CASSLWPGEAFF.